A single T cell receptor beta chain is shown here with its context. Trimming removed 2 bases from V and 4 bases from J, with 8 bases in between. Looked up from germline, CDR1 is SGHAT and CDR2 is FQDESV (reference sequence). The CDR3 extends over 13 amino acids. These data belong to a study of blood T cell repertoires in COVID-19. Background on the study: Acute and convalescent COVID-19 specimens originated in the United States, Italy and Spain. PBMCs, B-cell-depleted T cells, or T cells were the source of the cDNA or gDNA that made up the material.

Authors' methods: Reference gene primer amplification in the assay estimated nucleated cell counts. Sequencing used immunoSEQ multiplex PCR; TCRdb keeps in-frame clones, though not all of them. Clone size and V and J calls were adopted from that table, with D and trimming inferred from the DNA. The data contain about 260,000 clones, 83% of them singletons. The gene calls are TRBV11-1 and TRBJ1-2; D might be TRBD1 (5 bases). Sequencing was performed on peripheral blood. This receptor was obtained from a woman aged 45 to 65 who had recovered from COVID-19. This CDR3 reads CASSLQGSYGYTF. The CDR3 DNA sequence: TGTGCCAGCAGCTTACAGGGAAGCTATGGCTACACCTTC. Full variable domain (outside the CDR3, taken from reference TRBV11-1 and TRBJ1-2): EAEVAQSPRYKITEKSQAVAFWCDPISGHATLYWYRQILGQGPELLVQFQDESVVDDSQLPKDRFSAERLKGVDSTLKIQPAELGDSAMYLCASSLQGSYGYTFGSGTRLTVV.